This entry is about one T cell receptor (beta chain). The antigen remains undetermined. The sample comes from a study of cytomegalovirus exposure and HLA in healthy donors. Study-wide results and caveats: As was reported, the classifier diagnosed cytomegalovirus status with high specificity and sensitivity. TCR beta V segments were, for the most part, productive about 87% or about 30% of the time in an earlier analysis. The HLA-A and HLA-B alleles of most subjects were reportedly predicted accurately from TCR beta sequences.

60 Vbeta and 13 Jbeta primers were used in PCR. TCRdb's copy holds only in-frame clones and misses some; the assay was immunoSEQ multiplex PCR. The sample lists 80,000 to 130,000 clones; approximately 81% were seen once. There are 16 residues in the CDR3. Looked up from germline, CDR1 is MGHRA and CDR2 is YSYEKL. Between the trimmed V and J ends, which lost 4 bases and 4 bases, there was a span of 17 bases. Material: PBMCs. The chain joins TRBV4-1 to TRBJ1-5, with D maybe TRBD1 (6 bases). This clonotype originated in a male donor in good health and CMV-seropositive. CDR3 sequence (DNA): TGCGCCAGCAGCCCCCGGGACACCGAGGCAAATCAGCCCCAGCATTTT. The encoded protein is CASSPRDTEANQPQHF.